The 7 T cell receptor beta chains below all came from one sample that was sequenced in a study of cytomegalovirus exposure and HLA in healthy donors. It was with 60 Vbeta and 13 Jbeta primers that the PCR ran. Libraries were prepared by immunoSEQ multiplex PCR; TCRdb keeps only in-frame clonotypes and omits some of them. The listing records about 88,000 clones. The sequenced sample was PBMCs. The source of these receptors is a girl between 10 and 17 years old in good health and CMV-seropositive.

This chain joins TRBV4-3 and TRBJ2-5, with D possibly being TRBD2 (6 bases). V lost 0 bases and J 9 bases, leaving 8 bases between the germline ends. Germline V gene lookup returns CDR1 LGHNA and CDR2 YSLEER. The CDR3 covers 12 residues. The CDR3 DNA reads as TGCGCCAGCAGCCAAGATAGGAGGGCCCAGTACTTC. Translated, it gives CASSQDRRAQYF.

This chain's CDR3 is CASSQDTGELFF. In DNA form, the CDR3 reads TGTGCCAGCAGCCAGGACACCGGGGAGCTGTTTTTT. This chain joins TRBV7-9 and TRBJ2-2; no definite D call. CDR1 and CDR2 (germline): SEHNR, FQNEAQ (reference sequence). The CDR3 loop spans 12 amino acids. V lost 5 bases, J lost 3 bases, and 4 bases lay in between.

The CDR3 loop is CASSLQGTYGYTF. The CDR3 region has the DNA TGTGCCAGCAGCTTACAGGGGACGTATGGCTACACCTTC. The V gene is TRBV11-2, the J gene TRBJ1-2; weak D call: TRBD1 (6 bases). The germline CDR1 and CDR2 sequences are SGHAT and FQNNGV. The V and J ends lost 2 bases and 5 bases respectively, with 9 bases between them. The CDR3 is 13 amino acids.

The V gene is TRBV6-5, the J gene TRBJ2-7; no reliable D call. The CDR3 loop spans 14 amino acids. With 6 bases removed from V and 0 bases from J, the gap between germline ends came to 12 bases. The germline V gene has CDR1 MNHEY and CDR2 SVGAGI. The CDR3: CASSPSDDSYEQYV. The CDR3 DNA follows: TGTGCCAGCAGCCCCTCCGATGACTCCTACGAGCAGTACGTC.

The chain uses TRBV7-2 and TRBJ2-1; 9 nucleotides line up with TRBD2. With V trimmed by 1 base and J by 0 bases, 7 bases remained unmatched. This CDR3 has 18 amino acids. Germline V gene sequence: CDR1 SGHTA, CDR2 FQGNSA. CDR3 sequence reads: CASSLVRSSGVSYNEQFF. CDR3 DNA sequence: TGTGCCAGCAGCTTAGTCCGATCTAGCGGGGTCTCCTACAATGAGCAGTTCTTC.

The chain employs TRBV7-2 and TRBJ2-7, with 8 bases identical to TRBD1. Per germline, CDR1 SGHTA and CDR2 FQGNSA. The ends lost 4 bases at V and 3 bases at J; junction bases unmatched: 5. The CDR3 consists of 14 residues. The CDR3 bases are TGTGCCAGCAGCTCCGGACAGGGATACTACGAGCAGTACTTC. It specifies CASSSGQGYYEQYF. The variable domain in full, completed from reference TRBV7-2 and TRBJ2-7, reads GAGVSQSPSNKVTEKGKDVELRCDPISGHTALYWYRQSLGQGLEFLIYFQGNSAPDKSGLPSDRFSAERTGGSVSTLTIQRTQQEDSAVYLCASSSGQGYYEQYFGPGTRLTVT.

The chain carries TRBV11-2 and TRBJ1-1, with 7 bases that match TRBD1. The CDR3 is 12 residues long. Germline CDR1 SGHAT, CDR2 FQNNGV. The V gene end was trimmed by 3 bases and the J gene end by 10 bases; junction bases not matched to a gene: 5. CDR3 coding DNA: TGTGCCAGCAGCTTCCAGGGGGATGGAGCTTTCTTT. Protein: CASSFQGDGAFF. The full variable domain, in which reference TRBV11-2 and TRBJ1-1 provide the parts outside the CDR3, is EAGVAQSPRYKIIEKRQSVAFWCNPISGHATLYWYQQILGQGPKLLIQFQNNGVVDDSQLPKDRFSAERLKGVDSTLKIQPAKLEDSAVYLCASSFQGDGAFFGQGTRLTVV.